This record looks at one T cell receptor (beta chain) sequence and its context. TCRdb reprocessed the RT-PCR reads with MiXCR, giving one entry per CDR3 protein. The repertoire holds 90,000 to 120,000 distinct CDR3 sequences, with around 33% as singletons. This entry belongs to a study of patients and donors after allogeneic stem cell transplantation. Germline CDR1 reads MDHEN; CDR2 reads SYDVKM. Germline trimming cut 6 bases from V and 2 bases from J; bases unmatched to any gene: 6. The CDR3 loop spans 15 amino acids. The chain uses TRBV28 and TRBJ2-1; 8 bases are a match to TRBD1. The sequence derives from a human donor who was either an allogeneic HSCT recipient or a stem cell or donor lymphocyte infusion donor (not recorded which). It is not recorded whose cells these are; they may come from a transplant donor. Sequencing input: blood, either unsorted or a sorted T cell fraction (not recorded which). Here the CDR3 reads CASSGQGAAYNEQFF. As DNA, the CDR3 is TGTGCCAGCAGCGGCCAGGGGGCTGCCTACAATGAGCAGTTCTTC.